The 15 T cell receptor beta chains below were found in one sample sequenced in a study of T cells in Graves' hyperthyroidism and ophthalmopathy (dated 2019 in TCRdb). Library preparation employed multiplex PCR. Sequencing was carried out with an Illumina HiSeq 2000. TCR beta CDR3 regions were amplified from RNA transcripts. A first-round RT-PCR of the TCR CDR3 used the HTBI primer set with the Qiagen OneStep RT-PCR kit. The raw public data were reprocessed by TCRdb itself: fastp quality trimming at Q25, MiXCR clonotype calling, in-frame beta chains only. Every distinct CDR3 protein forms one entry, paired with its most common genes and DNA. The sample records over 500,000 distinct CDR3 sequences, approximately 17% of which are singletons. The ten largest clones capture roughly 18% of the sample. Source material: blood. The receptor set was obtained from a woman under 30 with Graves' ophthalmopathy.

This clonotype was picked up many times. J is TRBJ2-4 and V is TRBV6-6; weak D call: TRBD2 (5 bases). V was clipped by 0 bases and J by 7 bases, with 10 bases between them. Germline V gene lookup returns CDR1 MNHNY and CDR2 SVGAGI (reference sequence). This CDR3 comprises 14 residues. CDR3 sequence reads: CASSYSSTGNIQYF. The CDR3 DNA follows: TGTGCCAGCAGTTACTCGAGTACGGGGAACATTCAGTACTTC.

This clonotype was detected ten times or more. The chain employs TRBV27 and TRBJ2-2; D gene ambiguous. The V gene's germline CDR1 is MNHEY and CDR2 SMNVEV (reference sequence). Trimming left V 5 bases short and J 3 bases short, with 4 bases between. The CDR3 totals 12 residues. The CDR3 protein is CASSPHTGELFF. As DNA, the CDR3 is TGTGCCAGCAGTCCTCACACCGGGGAGCTGTTTTTT.

This clonotype was observed at least ten times. CDR3 in amino acids: CASRPPRAQETQYF. The DNA of the CDR3 is TGTGCCAGCAGACCGCCTAGGGCACAAGAGACCCAGTACTTC. The J gene is TRBJ2-5, the V gene TRBV2; D not certain. Germline CDR1 is SNHLY and CDR2 is FYNNEI. This CDR3 contains 14 residues. Trimming cost V 6 bases and J 2 bases, with 13 bases left between them.

The rearrangement links TRBV5-4 to TRBJ2-5, with 10 nucleotides matching TRBD2. The length of the CDR3 is 14 residues. The trim removed 4 bases at V and 6 bases at J, leaving 6 bases unmatched. Germline V gives CDR1 SGHNT, CDR2 YYREEE (reference sequence). The CDR3 protein is CASSQRGGPQTQYF. In nucleotides, the CDR3 is TGTGCCAGCAGCCAGCGGGGGGGGCCGCAGACCCAGTACTTC.

This clonotype was picked up many times. The rearrangement links TRBV6-1 to TRBJ1-2; 7 nucleotides agree with TRBD1. V lost 5 bases, J lost 2 bases, and 5 bases stayed unmatched. The CDR3 extends over 14 amino acids. Germline V gene lookup returns CDR1 MNHNS and CDR2 SASEGT. CDR3 in amino acids: CASSSPGQNYGYTF. In DNA form, the CDR3 reads TGTGCCAGCAGTTCCCCGGGACAGAACTATGGCTACACCTTC.

This clonotype occurred many times. The chain combines TRBV6-1 with TRBJ2-3; D may correspond to TRBD1 or TRBD2 (5 bases each). CDR1 is MNHNS and CDR2 is SASEGT in the germline V gene. V was pared by 5 bases and J by 1 base, with 13 bases between. The CDR3 covers 15 residues. The chain's CDR3 is CASSRDGVRTDTQYF. The CDR3 nucleotides read TGTGCCAGCAGTCGGGACGGAGTTCGCACAGATACGCAGTATTTT.

This clonotype was observed at least ten times. The chain links TRBV20-1 to TRBJ2-1; no definite D call. The CDR3 loop spans 14 amino acids. The germline V gene encodes CDR1 DFQATT and CDR2 SNEGSKA (reference sequence). V shed 1 base and J shed 2 bases, with 9 bases lying between them. The CDR3 DNA reads TGCAGTGCTAGAGCCAGATCCACCTACAATGAGCAGTTCTTC. Amino acid sequence: CSARARSTYNEQFF.

This clonotype was recorded only once. J is TRBJ1-3 and V is TRBV7-9; D gene ambiguous. Between the trimmed V and J ends, which lost 5 bases and 1 base, there was a span of 6 bases. Germline V CDR1 and CDR2: SEHNR, FQNEAQ (reference sequence). The CDR3 spans 13 residues. The CDR3 reads CASSTPSGNTIYF. DNA for the CDR3: TGTGCCAGCAGCACCCCGTCTGGAAACACCATATATTTT.

This clonotype was picked up many times. The J gene is TRBJ2-1, the V gene TRBV2; 7 bases are a match to TRBD2. The CDR3 is made up of 14 amino acids. J lost 8 bases, V lost 4 bases, and 8 bases had no gene match. Germline CDR1 and CDR2: SNHLY and FYNNEI. The DNA for the CDR3 is TGTGCCAGCAGTGCAAGCGTAGCGGGCCATGAGCAGTTCTTC. It is translated as CASSASVAGHEQFF. The full variable domain, completed using reference TRBV2 and TRBJ2-1, is EPEVTQTPSHQVTQMGQEVILRCVPISNHLYFYWYRQILGQKVEFLVSFYNNEISEKSEIFDDQFSVERPDGSNFTLKIRSTKLEDSAMYFCASSASVAGHEQFFGPGTRLTVL.

This clonotype showed up many times. The chain recombines TRBV29-1 with TRBJ1-1, with 7 bases aligning to TRBD1. CDR3 length equals 13 residues. Germline assignment: CDR1 SQVTM and CDR2 ANQGSEA. J lost 5 bases, V lost 4 bases, and 7 bases had no gene match. CDR3 in amino acids: CSVGRGMGTEAFF. CDR3 nucleotide sequence: TGCAGCGTTGGCAGGGGGATGGGTACTGAAGCTTTCTTT.

The chain is built from TRBV11-2 and TRBJ1-5, with 7 bases fitting TRBD1. Germline CDR1 reads SGHAT; CDR2 reads FQNNGV. This CDR3 contains 16 residues. V lost 1 base and J lost 4; bases outside the gene matches: 7. Written as DNA, the CDR3 is TGTGCCAGCAGCTTAGGTAGGGACAGCTCTAATCAGCCCCAGCATTTT. It codes for CASSLGRDSSNQPQHF. Together with reference TRBV11-2 and TRBJ1-5, the CDR3 gives the full variable domain: EAGVAQSPRYKIIEKRQSVAFWCNPISGHATLYWYQQILGQGPKLLIQFQNNGVVDDSQLPKDRFSAERLKGVDSTLKIQPAKLEDSAVYLCASSLGRDSSNQPQHFGDGTRLSIL.

This clonotype has a count of ten or more. The V and J genes are TRBV28 and TRBJ1-5; D is unclear. The ends were cut back, 4 bases at V and 4 bases at J, with 5 bases in the middle. Germline V lookup: CDR1 MDHEN, CDR2 SYDVKM. The CDR3 sequence is 12 residues long. The CDR3 sequence: CASSSLNQPQHF. DNA for the CDR3: TGTGCCAGCAGTTCCCTGAATCAGCCCCAGCATTTT.

This clonotype was found a few times. The V call is TRBV5-1, the J call TRBJ1-2, with 10 bases matching TRBD1. The junction had 7 bases not matched to a gene; V was cut back by 4 bases and J by 1 base. The V gene's germline CDR1 is SGHRS and CDR2 YFSETQ. CDR3 length: 16 amino acids. CDR3 DNA: TGCGCCAGCAGCCAACTGACAGGGGGCAGTAACTATGGCTACACCTTC. Its protein is CASSQLTGGSNYGYTF.

This clonotype was counted at least ten times. The V and J genes are TRBV11-2 and TRBJ2-1; unclear D gene. In germline, CDR1 is SGHAT, CDR2 FQNNGV. The CDR3 length is 14 residues. The V gene lost 0 bases and the J gene lost 3 bases, with 6 bases spanning the gap. The CDR3 spells CASSLEGYYNEQFF. The DNA of the CDR3 is TGTGCCAGCAGCTTAGAGGGTTACTACAATGAGCAGTTCTTC.

The chain employs TRBV14 and TRBJ1-6; TRBD1 aligns across 8 bases. Germline loops: CDR1 SGHDN, CDR2 FVKESK. The CDR3 length is 15 residues. V was pared by 2 bases and J by 10 bases, with 7 bases of the junction left unmatched. The CDR3 sequence: CASSQNRGIYSPLHF. DNA of the CDR3: TGTGCCAGCAGCCAAAACAGGGGGATTTACTCACCCCTCCACTTT.